This TCR beta chain was recorded in a study of T cells in Graves' hyperthyroidism and ophthalmopathy. Study context: Any treatment followed the collection of peripheral blood at initial diagnosis. Findings and caveats of the study: Within blood appeared most thyroid clonotypes that had expanded above 0.001.

About this clonotype itself: What it binds is not known.

The CDR3 totals 16 residues. The ends were cut back, 3 bases at V and 1 base at J, with 13 bases in the middle. Germline CDR1 and CDR2: SEHNR and FQNEAQ (reference sequence). Amplification targeted TCR beta CDR3 regions from RNA transcripts. Primed by the HTBI set, a first-round RT-PCR was run on the TCR CDR3. Via MiXCR, TCRdb re-called the multiplex PCR reads, giving one row per CDR3 protein. The table has some 720,000 distinct CDR3 sequences, about 16% seen once; the top ten hold around 8.1%. Sequences were obtained from blood. This chain connects TRBV7-9 to TRBJ1-5, with D perhaps matching TRBD1 (5 bases). This TCR was sampled from a man aged 18 to 29 with Graves' hyperthyroidism. The CDR3 here is CASSFSFGGSNQPQHF. The CDR3 region has the DNA TGTGCCAGCAGCTTCTCCTTTGGGGGGAGCAATCAGCCCCAGCATTTT.